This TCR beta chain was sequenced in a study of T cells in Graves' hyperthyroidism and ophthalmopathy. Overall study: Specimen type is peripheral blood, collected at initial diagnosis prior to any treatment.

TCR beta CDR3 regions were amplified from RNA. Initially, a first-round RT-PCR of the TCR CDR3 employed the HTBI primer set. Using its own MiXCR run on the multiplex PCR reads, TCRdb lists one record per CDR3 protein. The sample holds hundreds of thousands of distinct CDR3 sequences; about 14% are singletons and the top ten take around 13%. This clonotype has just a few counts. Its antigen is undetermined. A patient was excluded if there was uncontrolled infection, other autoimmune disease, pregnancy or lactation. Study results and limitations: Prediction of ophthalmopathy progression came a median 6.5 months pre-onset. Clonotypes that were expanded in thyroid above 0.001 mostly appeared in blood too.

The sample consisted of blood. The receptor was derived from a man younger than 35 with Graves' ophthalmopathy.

The CDR3 sequence is CASGLRGSGATGELFF. DNA of the CDR3: TGTGCTAGTGGTTTGAGGGGTAGCGGGGCTACCGGGGAGCTGTTTTTT. The chain employs TRBV12-5 and TRBJ2-2; TRBD2 matches 8 bases. Germline assignment: CDR1 LGHNT and CDR2 FRNRAP. The CDR3 is 16 residues long. V shed 2 bases and J 5 bases; nucleotides not matched to a gene: 7.